The clone carrying this T cell receptor beta chain was detected once. Its antigen is not identified. Germline loops: CDR1 LGHNA, CDR2 YSLEER. The CDR3 runs to 16 residues. Trimming left V 0 bases short and J 5 bases short, with 16 bases between. The treatment was: 19 received Ad26.COV2.S at low or high dose, single or two shots; 5 received placebo; per-sample allocation not given. Specimens were obtained on day 63 following the first vaccine or placebo injection. The source of the sample is a study of Ad26.COV2.S vaccination and SARS-CoV-2 variants. Turning to the study itself: COV1001, an Ad26.COV2.S trial, supplied this vaccine-arm donor. The authors gave Ad26.COV2.S intramuscularly, either once or twice 56 days apart.

The method was immunoSEQ multiplex PCR; TCRdb's version includes in-frame clones alone and lacks a portion of them. The sample lists roughly 420,000 clones; approximately 90% were seen once. Whole-study results and caveats: Non-spike TCR breadth did not differ much between vaccine and placebo recipients.

The receptor comes from a person aged 18 to 59 who received the Ad26.COV2.S COVID-19 vaccine or a placebo. Source: peripheral blood, taken in a trial of Ad26.COV2.S vaccine versus placebo. The chain uses TRBV4-3 and TRBJ1-2, with D perhaps matching TRBD1 (5 bases). The CDR3 nucleotides read TGCGCCAGCAGCCAAGATCCCCAGGGAGGGCGGTATGGCTACACCTTC. Translated, it gives CASSQDPQGGRYGYTF.